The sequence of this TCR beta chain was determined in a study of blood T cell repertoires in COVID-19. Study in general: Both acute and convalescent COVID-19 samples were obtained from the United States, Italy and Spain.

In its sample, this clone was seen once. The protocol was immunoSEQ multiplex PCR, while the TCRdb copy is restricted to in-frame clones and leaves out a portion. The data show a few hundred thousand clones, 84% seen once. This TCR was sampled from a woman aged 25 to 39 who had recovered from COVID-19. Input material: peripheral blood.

CDR3 DNA sequence: TGTGCCAGCAGCTCCCGGGACAGTCAAGAGACCCAGTACTTC. This gives the protein CASSSRDSQETQYF. The chain is built from TRBV7-9 and TRBJ2-5, with TRBD1 identical over 7 bases. Germline V gene sequence: CDR1 SEHNR, CDR2 FQNEAQ (reference sequence). The CDR3 is made up of 14 amino acids. The junction had 4 bases not matched to a gene; V was cut back by 4 bases and J by 2 bases.